This T cell receptor beta chain originates from a study of T-cell reconstitution after alpha-beta-depleted transplantation in children. CDR1 KGHSH and CDR2 LQKENI come from the germline V gene. The CDR3 runs to 15 residues. V dropped 6 bases and J dropped 0; count of bases not matched to a gene: 8. The study's findings and limits: Approximately two months post-transplant, alpha-beta T cells reportedly originated from several hundred expanded graft clones.

This clonotype was observed a handful of times. Its specificity is not known. Preparation of the TCRbeta library involved a method that used unique molecular identifiers. TCRdb independently ran MiXCR on the PCR reads; one entry per CDR3 protein. Here the sample spans a few hundred thousand distinct CDR3 sequences, 20% to 30% being singletons. The chain is built from TRBV18 and TRBJ2-7, with 7 bases aligning to TRBD1. This TCR derives from a boy less than two years old with Wiskott-Aldrich syndrome, due to receive a stem cell transplant. Sequencing was performed on PBMCs, taken before TCRalphabeta/CD19-depleted stem cell transplant. CDR3 loop: CASSSGTADSYEQYF. CDR3 coding DNA: TGTGCCAGCTCGTCTGGGACAGCAGACTCCTACGAGCAGTACTTC.